Listed below are T cell receptor beta chains from one sample, sequenced in a study of blood T cell repertoires in COVID-19. Measured with immunoSEQ multiplex PCR; TCRdb has only the in-frame clones, and not every one. In the table there are some 58,000 clones, about 87% of which are singletons. Sequenced input: peripheral blood. The receptors shown here come from a human donor in a cohort sampled during active COVID-19. Each CDR3 is given with its conserved first and last residue. D genes are given only for firm matches. Expanded clones get a size class; other rows say once, few or many, or leave the size out.

>TRBJ2-1|TRBD1|-|16|TRBV4-3
CASSHPPGTGPSEQFF
TGCGCCAGCAGCCACCCCCCCGGGACAGGGCCATCTGAGCAGTTCTTC
>TRBJ1-3|-|-|16|TRBV3-1/TRBV3-2
CASSRTGGGSGNTIYF
TGTGCCAGCAGCCGCACGGGGGGGGGATCTGGAAACACCATATATTTT
>TRBJ1-4|TRBD1|-|15|TRBV19
CASSEQGAVDGKLFF
TGTGCCAGTAGCGAACAGGGGGCGGTTGATGGAAAACTGTTTTTT
>TRBJ1-5|TRBD1|-|15|TRBV13
CASSPQGFGNQPQHF
TGTGCCAGCAGCCCACAGGGGTTCGGCAATCAGCCCCAGCATTTT
>TRBJ2-5|-|-|14|TRBV5-1
CAGSLAPNQETQYF
TGCGCCGGCAGCTTGGCCCCCAACCAAGAGACCCAGTACTTC
>TRBJ1-6|-|-|15|TRBV6-2/TRBV6-3
CASSLRQGYNSPLHF
TGTGCCAGCAGTTTACGGCAGGGGTATAATTCACCCCTCCACTTT
>TRBJ2-2|TRBD2|-|15|TRBV18
CASARPSGGAGELFF
TGTGCCAGCGCCCGCCCTAGCGGGGGAGCCGGGGAGCTGTTTTTT
>TRBJ1-2|-|once|15|TRBV27
CASSLSPTSGYGYTF
TGTGCCAGCAGTTTATCGCCTACCTCCGGCTATGGCTACACCTTC
>TRBJ1-5|-|-|13|TRBV5-4
CASSLGGDQPQHF
TGTGCCAGCAGCCTCGGCGGGGATCAGCCCCAGCATTTT
>TRBJ1-5|-|-|14|TRBV6-2/TRBV6-3
CASSPTVSNQPQHF
TGTGCCAGCAGCCCGACAGTCAGCAATCAGCCCCAGCATTTT
>TRBJ2-5|TRBD2|-|17|TRBV27
CASSEVGAGGRVETQYF
TGTGCCAGCAGTGAGGTAGGGGCGGGAGGGCGTGTAGAGACCCAGTACTTC
>TRBJ2-7|-|once|15|TRBV18
CASSPSGGPPGEQYF
TGTGCCAGCTCACCCTCCGGGGGTCCCCCGGGCGAGCAGTACTTC
>TRBJ1-1|-|-|14|TRBV5-1
CASSSGRGNTEAFF
TGCGCCAGCAGCTCGGGCAGGGGGAACACTGAAGCTTTCTTT
>TRBJ1-6|-|-|16|TRBV4-3
CASSQNTVLGGSPLHF
TGCGCCAGCAGCCAAAATACAGTTCTAGGAGGCTCACCCCTCCACTTT
>TRBJ1-2|-|-|13|TRBV6-6
CASSYSQGGGYTF
TGTGCCAGCAGTTACTCCCAGGGAGGCGGCTACACCTTC
>TRBJ2-3|-|-|14|TRBV12-5
CASGLGRVLDTQYF
TGTGCTAGTGGTTTGGGCAGGGTTTTAGATACGCAGTATTTT
>TRBJ1-1|-|-|16|TRBV24-1
CATSDLLAERNAEAFF
TGTGCCACCAGTGATCTCTTGGCCGAGAGGAACGCTGAAGCTTTCTTT
>TRBJ2-3|TRBD2|-|15|TRBV19
CASRQTSESTDTQYF
TGTGCCAGTAGACAGACTAGCGAAAGCACAGATACGCAGTATTTT
>TRBJ2-2|TRBD2|-|17|TRBV12-5
CASGSSSLAGVTGELFF
TGTGCTAGTGGTTCCTCCTCACTAGCGGGAGTCACCGGGGAGCTGTTTTTT
>TRBJ2-6|-|-|17|TRBV18
CASSPPGQGSGANVLTF
TGTGCCAGCTCACCACCGGGACAAGGCTCTGGGGCCAACGTCCTGACTTTC
>TRBJ2-7|-|-|13|TRBV7-8
CASSPTGVVEQYF
TGTGCCAGCAGCCCCACCGGGGTTGTCGAGCAGTACTTC
>TRBJ2-3|-|-|15|TRBV28
CASTIPRQGPGTQYF
TGTGCCAGCACCATACCCCGGCAGGGTCCAGGTACGCAGTATTTT
>TRBJ2-7|-|-|14|TRBV7-2
CASSPQVVSPEQYF
TGTGCCAGCAGCCCCCAGGTTGTTTCGCCCGAGCAGTACTTC
>TRBJ2-5|-|-|14|TRBV3-1/TRBV3-2
CASSQVLRKETQYF
TGTGCCAGCAGCCAAGTTCTCAGAAAAGAGACCCAGTACTTC
>TRBJ2-7|TRBD1|-|13|TRBV9
CASSPGTGGEQYF
TGTGCCAGCAGCCCCGGGACAGGGGGCGAGCAGTACTTC
>TRBJ1-2|TRBD1|-|13|TRBV6-5
CASTRGQAQGYTF
TGTGCCAGCACCAGGGGGCAGGCGCAAGGCTACACCTTC
>TRBJ1-4|TRBD1|-|16|TRBV5-6
CASSLILQGVSEKLFF
TGTGCCAGCAGCTTGATTTTACAGGGGGTAAGTGAAAAACTGTTTTTT
>TRBJ2-7|TRBD2|-|15|TRBV5-5
CASSLGQGGSYEQYF
TGTGCCAGCAGCTTGGGTCAGGGAGGGAGCTACGAGCAGTACTTC
>TRBJ2-1|TRBD2|-|16|TRBV5-1
CASSRNLAGGYNEQFF
TGCGCCAGCAGCCGGAATCTAGCGGGGGGGTACAATGAGCAGTTCTTC